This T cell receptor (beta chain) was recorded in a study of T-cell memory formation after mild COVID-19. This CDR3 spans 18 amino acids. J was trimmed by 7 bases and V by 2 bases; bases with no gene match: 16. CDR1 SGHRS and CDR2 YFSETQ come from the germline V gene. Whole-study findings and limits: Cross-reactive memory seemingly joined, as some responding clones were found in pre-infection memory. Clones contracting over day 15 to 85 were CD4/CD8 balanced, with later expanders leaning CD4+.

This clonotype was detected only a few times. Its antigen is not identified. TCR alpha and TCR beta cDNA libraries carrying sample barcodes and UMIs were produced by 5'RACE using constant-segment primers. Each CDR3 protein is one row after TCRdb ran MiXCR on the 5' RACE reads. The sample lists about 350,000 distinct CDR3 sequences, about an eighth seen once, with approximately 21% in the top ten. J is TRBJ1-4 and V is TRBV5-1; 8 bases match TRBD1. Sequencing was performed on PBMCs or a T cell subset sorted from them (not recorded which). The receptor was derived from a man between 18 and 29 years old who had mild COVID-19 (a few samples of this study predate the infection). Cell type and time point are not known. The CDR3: CASSLNRAGGVLPEKLFF. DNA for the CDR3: TGCGCCAGCAGCTTAAACAGGGCAGGGGGCGTCCTTCCTGAAAAACTGTTTTTT.